This T cell receptor beta chain was profiled in a study of shared T cell receptors in the human thymus. The junction had 5 bases not matched to a gene; V was cut back by 3 bases and J by 0 bases. CDR1 is SNHLY and CDR2 is FYNNEI in the germline V gene. The CDR3 spans 16 residues. TCRdb's table, derived via immunoSEQ multiplex PCR, lists solely in-frame clones and lacks some. Of about 610,000 clones in the sample, approximately 87% were seen once. In addition, the sample was reused for a study of human thymus T cells.

The V call is TRBV2, the J call TRBJ2-7; 10 bases are shared with TRBD1. The clonotype originates from a boy younger than two with a congenital heart defect. The specimen sequenced was thymocytes. The CDR3 sequence is CASSEVGTGASYEQYF. The CDR3 DNA sequence: TGTGCCAGCAGTGAGGTGGGGACAGGGGCCTCCTACGAGCAGTACTTC. Looking up the rest from reference TRBV2 and TRBJ2-7 gives the full variable domain: EPEVTQTPSHQVTQMGQEVILRCVPISNHLYFYWYRQILGQKVEFLVSFYNNEISEKSEIFDDQFSVERPDGSNFTLKIRSTKLEDSAMYFCASSEVGTGASYEQYFGPGTRLTVT.